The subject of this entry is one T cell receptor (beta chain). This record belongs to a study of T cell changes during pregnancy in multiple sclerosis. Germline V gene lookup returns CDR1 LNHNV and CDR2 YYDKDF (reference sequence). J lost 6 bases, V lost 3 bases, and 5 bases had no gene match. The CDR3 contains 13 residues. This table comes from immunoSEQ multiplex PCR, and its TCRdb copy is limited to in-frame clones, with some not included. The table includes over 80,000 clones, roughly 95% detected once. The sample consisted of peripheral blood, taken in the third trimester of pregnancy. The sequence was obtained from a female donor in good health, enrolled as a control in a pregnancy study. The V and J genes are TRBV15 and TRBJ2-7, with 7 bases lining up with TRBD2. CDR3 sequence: CATSSQTSPEQYF. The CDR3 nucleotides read TGTGCCACCAGCAGCCAGACTAGCCCCGAGCAGTACTTC. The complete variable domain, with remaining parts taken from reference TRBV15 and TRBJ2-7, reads DAMVIQNPRYQVTQFGKPVTLSCSQTLNHNVMYWYQQKSSQAPKLLFHYYDKDFNNEADTPDNFQSRRPNTSFCFLDIRSPGLGDTAMYLCATSSQTSPEQYFGPGTRLTVT.